This TCR beta chain is from a study of blood T cells in healthy people across ages. Study-level information: Template switching caught about one barcoded beta molecule for each two T cells.

The length of the CDR3 is 15 residues. Germline assignment: CDR1 SEHNR and CDR2 FQNEAQ (reference sequence). V lost 5 bases to trimming and J lost 4 bases, with 15 bases between them. Worth noting for this clonotype: Its specificity is unknown.

Then a second PCR, running roughly 7 to 12 cycles, was carried out with a sample-barcoded 5' primer and a J-beta primer mix. A 12-random-nucleotide template-switch adaptor tagged each cDNA molecule. Each CDR3 protein is one row after TCRdb ran MiXCR on the 5' RACE reads. In the table there are 1.5 million to 2 million distinct CDR3 sequences, approximately 50% of which are singletons. Broader study findings: As naive T cell percentage varied, TCR beta diversity correlated strongly with it.

The V call is TRBV7-9, the J call TRBJ2-1, with D possibly TRBD1 on 5 matching bases. Sequencing was done on a sample of blood. The receptor's source is a woman aged 35 to 49 in good health. The CDR3 region has the DNA TGTGCCAGCAGCCCCTCGCAGGGCCAATACAATGAGCAGTTCTTC. It is translated as CASSPSQGQYNEQFF.